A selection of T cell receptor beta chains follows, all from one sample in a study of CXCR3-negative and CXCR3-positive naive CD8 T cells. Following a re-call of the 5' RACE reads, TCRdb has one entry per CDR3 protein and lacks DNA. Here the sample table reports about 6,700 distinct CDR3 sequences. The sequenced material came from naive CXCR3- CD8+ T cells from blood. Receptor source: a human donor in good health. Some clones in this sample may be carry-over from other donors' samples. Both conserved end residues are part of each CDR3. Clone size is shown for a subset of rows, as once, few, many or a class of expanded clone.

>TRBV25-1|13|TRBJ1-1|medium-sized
CASSAGGGTEAFF
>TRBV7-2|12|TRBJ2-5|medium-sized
CASSLTQETQYF
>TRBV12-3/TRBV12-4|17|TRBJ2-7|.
CASSPPRGTEGRYEQYF
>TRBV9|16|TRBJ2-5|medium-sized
CASSARNQGVRETQYF
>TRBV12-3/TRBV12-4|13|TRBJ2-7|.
CASSPGQTYEQYF
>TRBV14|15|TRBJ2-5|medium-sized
CASSQGRREQETQYF
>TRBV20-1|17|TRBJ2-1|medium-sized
CSARGTSGLYSYNEQFF
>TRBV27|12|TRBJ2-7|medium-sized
CASSLTGLEQYF
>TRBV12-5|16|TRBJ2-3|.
CASGHGSAPSTDTQYF
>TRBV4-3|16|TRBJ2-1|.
CASSQEVQRERHEQFF
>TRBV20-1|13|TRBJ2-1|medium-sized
CSAPHPGEHEQFF
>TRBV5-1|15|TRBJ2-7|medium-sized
CASSLGASGTYEQYF
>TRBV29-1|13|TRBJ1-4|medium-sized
CSVAGDSLSELFF
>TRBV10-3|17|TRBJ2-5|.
CAISELWTLNGGETQYF
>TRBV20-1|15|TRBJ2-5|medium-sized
CSASLPGQGSGTQYF
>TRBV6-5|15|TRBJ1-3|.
CASSYGAGSGNTIYF
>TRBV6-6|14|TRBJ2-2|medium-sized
CASSYAMNTGELFF
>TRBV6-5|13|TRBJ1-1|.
CATSSGLPTEAFF
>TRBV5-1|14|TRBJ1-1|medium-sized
CASSFGQGADEAFF
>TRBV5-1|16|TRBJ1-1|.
CASSLTLGELSTEAFF